One sample yielded the 17 T cell receptor beta chains listed below, sequenced in a study of T cell clonality in common variable immunodeficiency. Sequencing used immunoSEQ multiplex PCR; TCRdb keeps in-frame clones, though not all of them. Recorded here are around 55,000 clones, none singletons. Specimen: peripheral blood mononuclear cells. These receptors were taken from a person aged 18 to 70 in good health.

This clone has ten or more counts. The read gets to within 3 residues of the CDR3 end, and the germline J gene fills in the rest. This chain joins TRBV28 and TRBJ1-2, with a possible D match to TRBD1 (6 bases). V was cut by 5 bases and J by 6 bases, with 13 bases left in between. Looked up from germline, CDR1 is MDHEN and CDR2 is SYDVKM. The CDR3 length is 13 residues. The part of the CDR3 DNA that was read is TGTGCCAGCAGTCCCGGACAGCAGGATGGC. The encoded protein is CASSPGQQDG. The whole CDR3 reads CASSPGQQDGYTF.

The table lists this clone with many counts. From the germline J gene comes the end of the CDR3, since the read stops 3 residues before it. The chain joins TRBV7-8 to TRBJ1-2; TRBD1 is a possible D gene (6 bases). The CDR3 runs to 14 residues. V shed 3 bases and J shed 2 bases, with 10 bases lying between them. CDR1 is SGHVS, CDR2 FQNEAQ, per germline. CDR3 in amino acids: CASSFGRGNYGYTF. The covered CDR3 bases are TGTGCCAGCAGCTTCGGTAGGGGGAACTATGGC.

In this sample, this clone turned up many times. The read finishes 3 residues shy of the CDR3 end, and the germline J gene is used to complete it. The rearrangement links TRBV30 to TRBJ1-1; 9 bases are a match to TRBD1. Germline trimming cut 5 bases from V and 1 base from J; bases unmatched to any gene: 20. The CDR3 has 19 residues. The germline V gene encodes CDR1 GTSNPN and CDR2 SVGIG (reference sequence). The CDR3 bases that were read are TGTGCCTGGGGTCGTCGGCGCGGGCGACGGGACAGGGCGAACACTGAA. Protein product: CAWGRRRGRRDRANTE. The entire CDR3 sequence reads CAWGRRRGRRDRANTEAFF.

The sample holds many counts of this clone. A read error may account for a junction end that differs from germline. The read ends 3 residues early relative to the CDR3; the germline J gene fills the gap. The identical CDR3 is also encoded by other nucleotide sequences in the sample. V is TRBV5-1 and J is TRBJ1-3; the D gene is possibly TRBD1 (5 bases). This CDR3 region has 17 residues. Germline V gene sequence: CDR1 SGHRS, CDR2 YFSETQ. The sequenced part of the CDR3 DNA is TGCGCCAGCAGCTTCTTGACCGGGACTCTATCTGGAAACACG. Amino acid sequence: CASSFLTGTLSGNT. The entire CDR3 sequence reads CASSFLTGTLSGNTIYF.

This clone was detected many times. Read data end 3 residues before the CDR3 end; the end is taken from the germline J gene. The chain joins TRBV11-3 to TRBJ2-3, with D uncertain. Germline V gene sequence: CDR1 SGHNT, CDR2 YENEEA. The length of the CDR3 is 14 residues. Trimming removed 3 bases from V and 0 bases from J, with 7 bases in between. The CDR3 loop is CASSLGRSTDTQYF. The covered CDR3 bases are TGTGCCAGCAGCTTGGGCAGAAGCACAGATACG.

This clone was counted ten times or more. The CDR3 end falls 3 residues outside the read, so it is completed with the germline J gene. This chain joins TRBV19 and TRBJ2-5, with 7 bases that match TRBD2. The V segment lost 9 bases and the J segment 4 bases; nucleotides outside the gene matches: 5. Germline V lookup: CDR1 LNHDA, CDR2 SQIVND (reference sequence). There are 12 residues in the CDR3. CDR3 loop: CARRAGAETQYF. The part of the CDR3 DNA that was read is TGTGCCAGGAGGGCGGGAGCAGAGACC.

This clone was counted at least ten times. The read terminates 3 residues before the CDR3 end, so the remaining end is supplied by the germline J gene. The chain links TRBV7-2 to TRBJ2-5; D unclear. Germline CDR1 is SGHTA and CDR2 is FQGNSA. The V gene lost 6 bases and the J gene lost 2 bases, with 10 bases spanning the gap. CDR3 size: 13 residues. The CDR3 sequence is CASSSLIQETQYF. The sequenced CDR3 bases are TGTGCCAGCAGTTCACTTATACAAGAGACC.

This clone has a count of ten or more. The read comes to an end 3 residues before the CDR3 does, leaving the germline J gene to fill in the end. The genes are TRBV23-1 and TRBJ2-3; the D is unclear. TRBV23-1 is designated an ORF whose function remains uncertain. The CDR3 has 17 residues. V dropped 3 bases and J dropped 0 bases, with 16 bases sitting between them. The part of the CDR3 DNA that was read is TGCGCCAGCAGTCACTCCCCCGCGGCCTCAAGCACAGATACG. Translation gives CASSHSPAASSTDT. The full CDR3 is CASSHSPAASSTDTQYF.

This clone has ten or more counts. Coverage ceases 3 residues before the CDR3 finishes, and the germline J gene fills in the end. The V gene is TRBV6-1, the J gene TRBJ2-2; 9 positions agree with TRBD1. V dropped 5 bases and J dropped 5; count of bases not matched to a gene: 6. CDR1 is MNHNS, CDR2 SASEGT, per germline. This CDR3 spans 15 amino acids. The CDR3 loop is CASSQGQGRTGELFF. The CDR3 DNA, read in part, is TGTGCCAGCAGTCAAGGACAGGGGAGAACCGGGGAG.

This clone was picked up many times. Read coverage stops 3 residues before the CDR3 terminus; the germline J gene supplies the remainder. The chain couples TRBV7-9 to TRBJ1-1, with D perhaps TRBD1 (6 bases). The CDR3 is 13 amino acids. Germline V gene data show CDR1 as SEHNR and CDR2 as FQNEAQ (reference sequence). The CDR3 DNA, read in part, is TGTGCCAGCAGCAGCGTAACAGGGCTCCAA. Amino acids: CASSSVTGLQ. The full CDR3 sequence reads CASSSVTGLQAFF.

Note on this clone: The sequenced fragment ends 3 residues before the CDR3 boundary, so the rest is inferred from the germline J gene. This sequence joins TRBV19 and TRBJ1-2; D not resolved. The germline V gene encodes CDR1 LNHDA and CDR2 SQIVND (reference sequence). CDR3 length: 14 residues. The CDR3 spells CASSSLAGGQDYTF. Incomplete CDR3 DNA: TGTGCCAGTAGTTCCTTAGCGGGAGGGCAGGAC.

This clone has a count of ten or more. The sequence runs out 3 residues before the end of the CDR3; the remainder is reconstructed from the germline J gene. This chain links TRBV29-1 with TRBJ1-1; D is unresolved. Per germline, CDR1 SQVTM and CDR2 ANQGSEA. The CDR3 has 13 residues. The ends were cut back, 3 bases at V and 1 base at J, with 9 bases in the middle. This CDR3 reads CSVEKGQNTEAFF. The sequenced part of the CDR3 DNA is TGCAGCGTTGAGAAAGGGCAGAACACTGAA.

The sample holds many counts of this clone. The read comes to an end 3 residues before the CDR3 does, leaving the germline J gene to fill in the end. The V gene is TRBV18, the J gene TRBJ2-3; 10 positions match TRBD2. CDR3 length equals 16 residues. Germline CDR1 and CDR2: KGHSH and LQKENI. CDR3 amino acids: CASSPGLAVGQETQYF. Incomplete CDR3 DNA: TGTGCCAGCTCACCAGGACTAGCGGTGGGGCAAGAGACG.

This clone was seen at least ten times. The DNA ends 3 residues before the CDR3 does, and the rest of the CDR3 is filled in from the germline J gene. The J gene is TRBJ1-1, the V gene TRBV2; the D gene is possibly TRBD1 (6 bases). This CDR3 comprises 11 residues. CDR1 is SNHLY, CDR2 FYNNEI, per germline. The CDR3 protein is CASRPDREAFF. The part of the CDR3 DNA that was read is TGTGCCAGCAGACCCGACAGGGAA. The entire variable domain, with the rest obtained from reference TRBV2 and TRBJ1-1, is as follows: EPEVTQTPSHQVTQMGQEVILRCVPISNHLYFYWYRQILGQKVEFLVSFYNNEISEKSEIFDDQFSVERPDGSNFTLKIRSTKLEDSAMYFCASRPDREAFFGQGTRLTVV.

Ten or more counts support this clone. The read gets to within 3 residues of the CDR3 end, and the germline J gene fills in the rest. V gene TRBV6-1 combines with J gene TRBJ2-6; TRBD1 matches 7 bases. Per germline, CDR1 MNHNS and CDR2 SASEGT. The length of the CDR3 is 14 residues. CDR3: CASSDRTGAPILTF. CDR3 DNA, as far as it was read: TGTGCCAGCAGTGACAGGACAGGAGCTCCCATC.

This clone was detected ten times or more. The sequenced fragment ends 3 residues before the CDR3 boundary, so the rest is inferred from the germline J gene. The chain is built from TRBV20-1 and TRBJ2-3; 9 bases match TRBD2. J was trimmed by 0 bases and V by 6 bases; bases with no gene match: 7. CDR3 length: 15 amino acids. The germline V gene encodes CDR1 DFQATT and CDR2 SNEGSKA (reference sequence). CDR3 residues: CSAVRGGSSTDTQYF. The sequenced part of the CDR3 DNA is TGCAGTGCCGTGCGGGGGGGCTCAAGCACAGATACG.

This clone has a count of ten or more. The CDR3 end lies 3 residues beyond the end of the read and is filled in from the germline J gene. The rearrangement links TRBV19 to TRBJ2-1; no clear D gene. Per germline, CDR1 LNHDA and CDR2 SQIVND (reference sequence). The CDR3 extends over 13 amino acids. Trimming stripped 7 bases from V and 9 bases from J, with 16 bases between. Partial CDR3 DNA: TGTGCCAGTACCTCAACATACGACATTGAG. It yields the protein CASTSTYDIE. The full CDR3 reads CASTSTYDIEQFF.